This is a list of T cell receptor beta chains from one sample in a study of response to subunit inactivated influenza vaccine. MiXCR, applied by TCRdb to the RT-PCR reads, yields one record per CDR3 protein. This table has some 540,000 distinct CDR3 sequences, under 30% appearing once. The sample was also linked to a second study, of T cells expressing NK-cell markers.

Sequenced here: CD4+ T cells sorted from PBMCs, sampled 11 to 12 days after vaccination. These receptors were collected from a man aged 45-65 years who received an inactivated influenza vaccine. CDR3s include the opening cysteine and the closing phenylalanine or tryptophan. The D gene is left open where the match is weak. The size of a clone is reported for some rows only, either as once, few or many, or as a class for expanded clones.

clone size	J gene	V gene	D gene	CDR3 protein	CDR3 DNA
.	TRBJ2-2	TRBV2	.	CASTSEGGNTGELFF	TGTGCCAGCACCTCAGAGGGGGGGAACACCGGGGAGCTGTTTTTT
few	TRBJ2-7	TRBV21-1	.	CASSKVIRGQGTSGHSYEQYF	TGTGCCAGCAGCAAAGTTATTAGGGGACAGGGGACTAGCGGCCACTCCTACGAGCAGTACTTC
few	TRBJ2-7	TRBV15	TRBD1	CATSRQGSSYEQYF	TGTGCCACCAGTCGACAGGGAAGCTCCTACGAGCAGTACTTC
few	TRBJ2-2	TRBV10-3	.	CAIRTTSNTGELFF	TGTGCCATCAGAACCACAAGTAACACCGGGGAGCTGTTTTTT
.	TRBJ2-1	TRBV20-1	TRBD2	CSAQRGDSYNEQFF	TGCAGTGCCCAACGGGGGGACTCCTACAATGAGCAGTTCTTC
few	TRBJ2-7	TRBV4-3	TRBD2	CASSPEMGLAPLF	TGCGCCAGCAGCCCGGAAATGGGACTAGCTCCCCTCTTC
.	TRBJ1-1	TRBV7-9	TRBD1	CASSFRDRNTEAFF	TGTGCCAGCAGCTTCCGGGACAGGAACACTGAAGCTTTCTTT
few	TRBJ2-2	TRBV20-1	TRBD1	CSARQGARTGELFF	TGCAGTGCCCGACAGGGGGCGCGCACCGGGGAGCTGTTTTTT
.	TRBJ2-1	TRBV24-1	TRBD1	CATSGMTGSYNEQFF	TGTGCCACCAGTGGAATGACAGGGTCCTACAATGAGCAGTTCTTC
.	TRBJ2-7	TRBV10-3	.	CAISESGSSYEQYF	TGTGCCATCAGTGAGTCTGGGTCATCCTACGAGCAGTACTTC
few	TRBJ1-3	TRBV20-1	.	CSARAIPRGLSGNTIYF	TGCAGTGCTAGAGCAATTCCCAGGGGACTCTCTGGAAACACCATATATTTT
.	TRBJ2-7	TRBV7-2	TRBD2	CASSLAGTSGSYEQYF	TGCGCCAGCAGCTTGGCCGGGACTAGCGGGAGTTACGAGCAGTACTTC
.	TRBJ2-7	TRBV11-1	TRBD1	CASSLGPLGQGSYEQYF	TGTGCCAGCAGCTTAGGTCCACTAGGACAGGGCTCCTACGAGCAGTACTTC
.	TRBJ2-3	TRBV12-3/TRBV12-4	TRBD2	CASERRGGISTDTQYF	TGTGCCAGCGAGCGGCGGGGGGGGATTAGCACAGATACGCAGTATTTT
.	TRBJ1-1	TRBV7-8	.	CASSLVGQPNTEAFF	TGTGCCAGCAGCTTAGTAGGACAGCCGAACACTGAAGCTTTCTTT
.	TRBJ2-1	TRBV28	TRBD2	CASSRTGTRHNEQFF	TGTGCCAGCAGCCGAACCGGGACTAGACACAATGAGCAGTTCTTC
.	TRBJ1-1	TRBV7-2	.	CASSLRIQNTEAFF	TGTGCCAGCAGCCTACGGATCCAGAACACTGAAGCTTTCTTT
few	TRBJ2-7	TRBV27	.	CASSPQLAQSSYEQYF	TGTGCCAGCAGTCCCCAATTGGCGCAGAGCTCCTACGAGCAGTACTTC
.	TRBJ1-2	TRBV4-1	TRBD1	CASSQGGSGGFYGYTF	TGCGCCAGCAGCCAAGGAGGGTCAGGGGGCTTCTATGGCTACACCTTC
.	TRBJ1-1	TRBV5-5	.	CASSADRWNTEAFF	TGTGCCAGCAGCGCTGACAGGTGGAACACTGAAGCTTTCTTT
.	TRBJ2-4	TRBV6-1	.	CASSGGEVLGGLAKNIQYF	TGTGCCAGCAGTGGTGGGGAGGTGTTGGGGGGCTTAGCCAAAAACATTCAGTACTTC
few	TRBJ1-1	TRBV12-3/TRBV12-4	TRBD1	CASSPDDRVTEAFF	TGTGCCAGCAGTCCCGATGACAGGGTCACTGAAGCTTTCTTT
.	TRBJ1-5	TRBV10-3	TRBD1	CAISSTGGEGQPQHF	TGTGCCATCAGCTCGACAGGGGGCGAAGGTCAGCCCCAGCATTTT
.	TRBJ2-7	TRBV28	.	CASSPTLGAPYEQYF	TGTGCCAGCAGTCCAACGCTTGGGGCTCCCTACGAGCAGTACTTC
few	TRBJ2-3	TRBV2	TRBD2	CASSRAGLSTDTQYF	TGTGCCAGCAGTCGAGCGGGATTGAGCACAGATACGCAGTATTTT
few	TRBJ1-4	TRBV20-1	.	CGPRKLFF	TGCGGCCCCCGAAAACTGTTTTTT
few	TRBJ2-1	TRBV6-2/TRBV6-3	TRBD2	CASSRPDSGSVSSYNEQFF	TGTGCCAGCAGTCGCCCTGATAGCGGGTCTGTGAGCTCCTACAATGAGCAGTTCTTC